This TCR beta chain was recovered during a study of T cell responses to AZD1222 COVID-19 vaccine. Notes on the study in general: Targeting of unmutated variant regions was reportedly seen in nearly half of spike-specific TCRs.

This clone was recorded once. Its antigen remains unidentified. The data were produced by immunoSEQ multiplex PCR, yet TCRdb's version contains in-frame clones alone and is incomplete. The sample consists of 100,000 to 150,000 clones, approximately 90% of them appearing once. The CDR3 extends over 16 amino acids. J was trimmed by 6 bases and V by 0 bases; bases with no gene match: 10. Looked up from germline, CDR1 is WNHNN and CDR2 is SYGVQD (reference sequence). The TCR comes from an adult in good health. The chain employs TRBV10-1 and TRBJ1-2, with 7 bases identical to TRBD1. This material consisted of peripheral blood, taken on day 0 of AZD1222 vaccination. This CDR3 reads CASSESSEGARNGYTF. The CDR3 DNA follows: TGCGCCAGCAGTGAGTCGTCTGAGGGGGCGCGCAATGGCTACACCTTC.